A selection of T cell receptor beta chains follows, all from one sample in a study of blood T cells in healthy people across ages. MiXCR, applied by TCRdb to the 5' RACE reads, yields one record per CDR3 protein. Here the sample spans about 1.7 million distinct CDR3 sequences, 25% to 30% being singletons. The sequencing input was blood. These receptors came from a woman in her thirties in good health. Both conserved end residues are part of each CDR3. D genes are given only for firm matches. Clone size is shown for a subset of rows, as once, few, many or a class of expanded clone.

J gene: TRBJ1-2; clone size: -; D gene: TRBD1; V gene: TRBV30; CDR3 protein: CAWRRTGGYGYTF; CDR3 DNA: TGTGCCTGGAGGCGGACAGGGGGCTACGGCTACACCTTC
J gene: TRBJ2-1; clone size: -; D gene: TRBD2; V gene: TRBV6-2/TRBV6-3; CDR3 protein: CASRKLASGHNEQFF; CDR3 DNA: TGTGCCAGCAGAAAACTAGCTAGCGGCCACAATGAGCAGTTCTTC
J gene: TRBJ2-3; clone size: -; D gene: TRBD2; V gene: TRBV7-2; CDR3 protein: CASSLGIQAGRADTQYF; CDR3 DNA: TGTGCCAGCAGCTTGGGGATACAAGCCGGGAGGGCAGATACGCAGTATTTT
J gene: TRBJ2-7; clone size: many; D gene: -; V gene: TRBV6-5; CDR3 protein: CASSPWGGGSSYEQYF; CDR3 DNA: TGTGCCAGCAGCCCATGGGGGGGGGGCAGCTCCTACGAGCAGTACTTC
J gene: TRBJ1-4; clone size: -; D gene: -; V gene: TRBV7-9; CDR3 protein: CASSERRSGPEKLFF; CDR3 DNA: TGTGCCAGCAGCGAACGCCGCTCGGGTCCTGAAAAACTGTTTTTT
J gene: TRBJ2-1; clone size: -; D gene: -; V gene: TRBV15; CDR3 protein: CATSSRNEQFF; CDR3 DNA: TGTGCCACCAGCAGTAGAAATGAGCAGTTCTTC
J gene: TRBJ2-7; clone size: -; D gene: -; V gene: TRBV9; CDR3 protein: CASSQKWDGAYEQYF; CDR3 DNA: TGTGCCAGCAGCCAAAAGTGGGACGGAGCCTACGAGCAGTACTTC
J gene: TRBJ2-3; clone size: few; D gene: TRBD1; V gene: TRBV29-1; CDR3 protein: CSGTGQGGNTQYF; CDR3 DNA: TGCAGCGGAACCGGACAGGGTGGAAATACGCAGTATTTT
J gene: TRBJ2-5; clone size: many; D gene: TRBD2; V gene: TRBV11-2; CDR3 protein: CASSLVGTSGSETQYF; CDR3 DNA: TGTGCCAGCAGCTTAGTTGGGACTAGCGGTTCGGAGACCCAGTACTTC
J gene: TRBJ1-5; clone size: few; D gene: TRBD1; V gene: TRBV7-2; CDR3 protein: CASSLGAWPGQGGEPQHF; CDR3 DNA: TGTGCCAGCAGCTTAGGAGCCTGGCCGGGACAGGGAGGTGAGCCCCAGCATTTT
J gene: TRBJ2-7; clone size: many; D gene: -; V gene: TRBV20-1; CDR3 protein: CSARAEGFSYEQYF; CDR3 DNA: TGCAGTGCTAGAGCAGAGGGTTTCTCCTACGAGCAGTACTTC
J gene: TRBJ2-5; clone size: few; D gene: TRBD2; V gene: TRBV2; CDR3 protein: CASKSRLAGAQETQYF; CDR3 DNA: TGTGCCAGCAAGTCGAGACTAGCGGGCGCCCAAGAGACCCAGTACTTC
J gene: TRBJ1-4; clone size: -; D gene: -; V gene: TRBV2; CDR3 protein: CASSEAGGNEKLFF; CDR3 DNA: TGTGCCAGCAGTGAAGCGGGGGGCAATGAAAAACTGTTTTTT
J gene: TRBJ2-3; clone size: -; D gene: TRBD1; V gene: TRBV24-1; CDR3 protein: CAASDSTGLTDTQYF; CDR3 DNA: TGTGCCGCCAGTGATTCGACAGGGCTTACAGATACGCAGTATTTT
J gene: TRBJ2-5; clone size: many; D gene: TRBD1; V gene: TRBV10-3; CDR3 protein: CAVGTGKETQYF; CDR3 DNA: TGTGCCGTGGGGACAGGGAAAGAGACCCAGTACTTC
J gene: TRBJ2-1; clone size: -; D gene: TRBD2; V gene: TRBV6-5; CDR3 protein: CASRRLASYNEQFF; CDR3 DNA: TGTGCCAGCAGGCGACTAGCGAGCTACAATGAGCAGTTCTTC
J gene: TRBJ1-5; clone size: many; D gene: -; V gene: TRBV20-1; CDR3 protein: CSANGRRNQPQHF; CDR3 DNA: TGCAGTGCTAATGGGCGGAGAAATCAGCCCCAGCATTTT
J gene: TRBJ1-6; clone size: many; D gene: -; V gene: TRBV9; CDR3 protein: CASSVAGNSPLHF; CDR3 DNA: TGTGCCAGCAGCGTAGCGGGAAATTCACCCCTCCACTTT
J gene: TRBJ2-7; clone size: many; D gene: TRBD1; V gene: TRBV5-5; CDR3 protein: CASSLTQGGTGFYEQYF; CDR3 DNA: TGTGCCAGCAGCTTGACTCAAGGAGGGACAGGGTTCTACGAGCAGTACTTC
J gene: TRBJ1-6; clone size: -; D gene: TRBD1; V gene: TRBV5-1; CDR3 protein: CASSLGGTGAPNSPLHF; CDR3 DNA: TGCGCCAGCAGTTTGGGAGGGACAGGGGCGCCCAATTCACCCCTCCACTTT
J gene: TRBJ1-4; clone size: -; D gene: -; V gene: TRBV7-9; CDR3 protein: CASSHLGGPYGHEKLFF; CDR3 DNA: TGTGCCAGCAGCCACCTCGGCGGGCCCTACGGTCATGAAAAACTGTTTTTT
J gene: TRBJ1-1; clone size: -; D gene: -; V gene: TRBV6-6; CDR3 protein: CASRSQGGGTTEAFF; CDR3 DNA: TGTGCCAGCAGATCCCAAGGCGGGGGAACTACTGAAGCTTTCTTT
J gene: TRBJ2-1; clone size: few; D gene: TRBD1; V gene: TRBV27; CDR3 protein: CASSPGTGVGEQFF; CDR3 DNA: TGTGCCAGCAGTCCCGGGACAGGGGTAGGTGAGCAGTTCTTC
J gene: TRBJ2-7; clone size: few; D gene: TRBD2; V gene: TRBV20-1; CDR3 protein: CSATSGGLSYEQYF; CDR3 DNA: TGCAGTGCTACTAGCGGGGGCCTCTCCTACGAGCAGTACTTC
J gene: TRBJ1-1; clone size: -; D gene: -; V gene: TRBV12-3/TRBV12-4; CDR3 protein: CAGSLQGVEAFF; CDR3 DNA: TGTGCCGGCAGTCTACAGGGAGTTGAAGCTTTCTTT
J gene: TRBJ2-3; clone size: -; D gene: -; V gene: TRBV12-3/TRBV12-4; CDR3 protein: CASRSGLASDTQYF; CDR3 DNA: TGTGCCAGCAGATCGGGACTCGCGTCAGACACGCAGTATTTT
J gene: TRBJ2-7; clone size: few; D gene: TRBD1; V gene: TRBV11-2; CDR3 protein: CASSFGQGAWEQYF; CDR3 DNA: TGTGCCAGCAGCTTTGGACAGGGGGCTTGGGAGCAGTACTTC
J gene: TRBJ2-1; clone size: -; D gene: TRBD2; V gene: TRBV24-1; CDR3 protein: CATSEAGTSGPHNERFF; CDR3 DNA: TGTGCCACCAGTGAAGCCGGGACTAGCGGACCCCACAATGAGCGGTTCTTC
J gene: TRBJ2-1; clone size: few; D gene: -; V gene: TRBV6-1; CDR3 protein: CASRAIDKGRGGNEQFF; CDR3 DNA: TGTGCCAGCAGAGCGATCGACAAGGGCAGGGGCGGGAATGAGCAGTTCTTC
J gene: TRBJ2-1; clone size: few; D gene: -; V gene: TRBV30; CDR3 protein: CAWSPPPGFHNEQFF; CDR3 DNA: TGTGCCTGGAGCCCCCCCCCTGGATTCCACAATGAGCAGTTCTTC
J gene: TRBJ2-4; clone size: -; D gene: -; V gene: TRBV6-2/TRBV6-3; CDR3 protein: CASASGSAVSEQYF; CDR3 DNA: TGTGCCAGCGCAAGTGGTAGCGCCGTCTCTGAGCAGTACTTC
J gene: TRBJ1-2; clone size: few; D gene: -; V gene: TRBV10-2; CDR3 protein: CASSESGGNYGYTF; CDR3 DNA: TGCGCCAGCAGTGAGTCTGGGGGAAACTATGGCTACACCTTC
J gene: TRBJ2-1; clone size: many; D gene: -; V gene: TRBV7-2; CDR3 protein: CASSDHGQFGDEQFF; CDR3 DNA: TGTGCCAGCAGCGATCACGGGCAGTTTGGCGATGAGCAGTTCTTC
J gene: TRBJ2-7; clone size: -; D gene: -; V gene: TRBV5-1; CDR3 protein: CASSLVGFIADEQYF; CDR3 DNA: TGCGCCAGCAGCTTGGTGGGGTTCATAGCCGACGAGCAGTACTTC
J gene: TRBJ2-7; clone size: few; D gene: -; V gene: TRBV29-1; CDR3 protein: CSAGTPSEQYF; CDR3 DNA: TGCAGCGCTGGGACCCCCTCCGAGCAGTACTTC